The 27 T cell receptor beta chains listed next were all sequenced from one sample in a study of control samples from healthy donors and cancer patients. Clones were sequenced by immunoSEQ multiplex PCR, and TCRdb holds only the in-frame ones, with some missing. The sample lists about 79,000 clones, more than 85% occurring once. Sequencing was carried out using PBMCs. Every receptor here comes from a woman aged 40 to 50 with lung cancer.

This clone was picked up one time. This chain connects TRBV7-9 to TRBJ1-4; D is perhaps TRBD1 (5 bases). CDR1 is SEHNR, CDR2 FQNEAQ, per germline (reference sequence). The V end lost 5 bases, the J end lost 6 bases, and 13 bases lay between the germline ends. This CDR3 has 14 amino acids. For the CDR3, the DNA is TGTGCCAGCAGCCCGCGATGGGGCGATGAAAAACTGTTTTTT. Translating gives CASSPRWGDEKLFF.

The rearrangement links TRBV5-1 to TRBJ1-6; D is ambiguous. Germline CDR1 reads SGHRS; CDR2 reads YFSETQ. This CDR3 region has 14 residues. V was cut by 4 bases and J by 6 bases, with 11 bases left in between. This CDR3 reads CASSRPGSNSPLHF. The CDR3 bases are TGCGCCAGCAGCCGGCCGGGCAGTAATTCACCCCTCCACTTT.

CDR3 bases: TGTGCCAGCAGTTTCACGGGGGGGCGCACAGATACGCAGTATTTT. It specifies CASSFTGGRTDTQYF. This chain links TRBV27 with TRBJ2-3, with 8 bases lining up with TRBD2. This CDR3 spans 15 amino acids. CDR1 is MNHEY and CDR2 is SMNVEV in the germline V gene (reference sequence). Germline trimming cut 3 bases from V and 1 base from J; bases unmatched to any gene: 3.

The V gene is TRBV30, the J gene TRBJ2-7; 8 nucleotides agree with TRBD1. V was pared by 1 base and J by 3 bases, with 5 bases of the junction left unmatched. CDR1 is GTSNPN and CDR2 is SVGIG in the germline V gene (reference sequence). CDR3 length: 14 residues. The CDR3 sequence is CAWSAGQGIYEQYF. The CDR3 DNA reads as TGTGCCTGGAGTGCCGGACAGGGAATCTACGAGCAGTACTTC. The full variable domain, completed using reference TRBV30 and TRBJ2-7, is SQTIHQWPATLVQPVGSPLSLECTVEGTSNPNLYWYRQAAGRGLQLLFYSVGIGQISSEVPQNLSASRPQDRQFILSSKKLLLSDSGFYLCAWSAGQGIYEQYFGPGTRLTVT.

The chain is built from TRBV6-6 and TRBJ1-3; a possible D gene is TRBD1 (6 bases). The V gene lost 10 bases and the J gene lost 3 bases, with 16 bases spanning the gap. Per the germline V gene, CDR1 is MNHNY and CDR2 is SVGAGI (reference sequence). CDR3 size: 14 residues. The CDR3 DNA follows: TGTGCCAACGTGACAGGCCCAAGTGGAAACACCATATATTTT. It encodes CANVTGPSGNTIYF.

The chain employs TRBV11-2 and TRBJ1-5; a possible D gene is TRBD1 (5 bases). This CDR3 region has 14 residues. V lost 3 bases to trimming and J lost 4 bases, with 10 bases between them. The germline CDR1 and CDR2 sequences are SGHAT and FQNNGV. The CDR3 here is CASSFSGRNQPQHF. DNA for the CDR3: TGTGCCAGCAGCTTTTCAGGGAGGAATCAGCCCCAGCATTTT.

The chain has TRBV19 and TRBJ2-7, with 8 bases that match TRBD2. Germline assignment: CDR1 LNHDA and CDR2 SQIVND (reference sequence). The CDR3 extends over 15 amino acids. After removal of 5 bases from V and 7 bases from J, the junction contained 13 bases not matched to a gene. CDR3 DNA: TGTGCCAGTAGTCTAAGATCCGGGGGGGACGGGGAGCAGTACTTC. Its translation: CASSLRSGGDGEQYF.

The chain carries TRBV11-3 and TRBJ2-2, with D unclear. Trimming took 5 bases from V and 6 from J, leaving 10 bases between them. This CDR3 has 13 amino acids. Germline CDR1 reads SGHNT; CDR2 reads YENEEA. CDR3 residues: CASSLDIAGELFF. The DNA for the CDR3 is TGTGCCAGCAGCCTCGACATAGCCGGGGAGCTGTTTTTT.

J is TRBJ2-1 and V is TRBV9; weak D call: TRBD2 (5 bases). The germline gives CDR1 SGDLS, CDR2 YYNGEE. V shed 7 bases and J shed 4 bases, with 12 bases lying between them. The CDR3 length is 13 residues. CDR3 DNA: TGTGCCAGCTCCCATGAGGGTTACAATGAGCAGTTCTTC. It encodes CASSHEGYNEQFF.

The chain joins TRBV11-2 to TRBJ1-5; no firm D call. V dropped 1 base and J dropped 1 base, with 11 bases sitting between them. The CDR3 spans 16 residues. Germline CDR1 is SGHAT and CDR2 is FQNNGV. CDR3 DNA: TGTGCCAGCAGCTTAGGGGGAGGCAGAAGCAATCAGCCCCAGCATTTT. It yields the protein CASSLGGGRSNQPQHF.

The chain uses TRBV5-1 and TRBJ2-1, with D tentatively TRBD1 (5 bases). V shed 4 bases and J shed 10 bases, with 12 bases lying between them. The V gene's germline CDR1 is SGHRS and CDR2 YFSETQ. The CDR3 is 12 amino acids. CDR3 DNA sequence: TGCGCCAGCAGCCTGACAGTTATGGAGCAGTTCTTC. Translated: CASSLTVMEQFF.

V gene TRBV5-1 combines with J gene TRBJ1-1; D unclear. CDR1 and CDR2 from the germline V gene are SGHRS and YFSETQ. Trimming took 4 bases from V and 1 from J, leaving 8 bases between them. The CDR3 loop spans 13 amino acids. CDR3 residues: CASSATENTEAFF. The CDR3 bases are TGCGCCAGCAGCGCAACAGAGAACACTGAAGCTTTCTTT.

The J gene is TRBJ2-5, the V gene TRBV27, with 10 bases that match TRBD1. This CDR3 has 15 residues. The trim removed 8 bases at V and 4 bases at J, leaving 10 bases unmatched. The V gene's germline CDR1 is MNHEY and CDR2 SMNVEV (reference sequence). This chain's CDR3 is CASSPGQGTIETQYF. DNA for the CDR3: TGTGCCAGCTCTCCGGGACAGGGGACAATAGAGACCCAGTACTTC.

This CDR3 reads CATRDPGRYEQYF. As DNA, the CDR3 is TGTGCCACCCGAGACCCGGGGCGATACGAGCAGTACTTC. The chain is built from TRBV19 and TRBJ2-7; D may correspond to TRBD1 or TRBD2 (5 bases each). The CDR3 runs 13 residues. Germline V gene sequence: CDR1 LNHDA, CDR2 SQIVND (reference sequence). The V end was cut by 10 bases, the J end by 4 bases, with 17 bases between.

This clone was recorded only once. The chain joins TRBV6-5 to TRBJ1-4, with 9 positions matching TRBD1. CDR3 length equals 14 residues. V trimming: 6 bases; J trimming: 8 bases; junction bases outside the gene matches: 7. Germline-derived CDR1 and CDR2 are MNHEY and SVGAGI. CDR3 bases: TGTGCCAGCAGGGGGGGGACAGGGCTCGAAAAACTGTTTTTT. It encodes CASRGGTGLEKLFF.

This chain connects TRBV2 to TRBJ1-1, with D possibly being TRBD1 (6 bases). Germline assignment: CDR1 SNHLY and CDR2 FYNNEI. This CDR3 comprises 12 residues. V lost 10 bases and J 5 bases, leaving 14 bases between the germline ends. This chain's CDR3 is CATHRVGTEAFF. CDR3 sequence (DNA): TGTGCCACCCACAGGGTGGGGACTGAAGCTTTCTTT.

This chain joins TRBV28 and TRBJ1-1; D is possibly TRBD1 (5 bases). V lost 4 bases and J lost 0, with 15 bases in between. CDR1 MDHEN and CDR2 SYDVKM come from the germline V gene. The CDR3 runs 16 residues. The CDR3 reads CASSSPSRTLNTEAFF. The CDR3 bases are TGTGCCAGCAGTTCACCATCAAGGACACTGAACACTGAAGCTTTCTTT.

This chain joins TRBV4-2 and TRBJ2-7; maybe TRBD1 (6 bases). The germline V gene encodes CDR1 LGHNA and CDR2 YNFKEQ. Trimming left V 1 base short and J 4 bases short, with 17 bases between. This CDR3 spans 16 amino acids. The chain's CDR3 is CASSQVLQGPLYEQYF. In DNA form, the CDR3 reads TGTGCCAGCAGCCAAGTGCTACAGGGCCCCTTGTACGAGCAGTACTTC.

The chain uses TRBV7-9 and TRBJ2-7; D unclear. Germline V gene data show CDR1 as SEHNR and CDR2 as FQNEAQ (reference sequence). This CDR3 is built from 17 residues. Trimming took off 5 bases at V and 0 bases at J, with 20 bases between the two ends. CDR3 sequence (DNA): TGTGCCAGCAGCCTCCGCCCCGGCACAATGAGCTCCTACGAGCAGTACTTC. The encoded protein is CASSLRPGTMSSYEQYF. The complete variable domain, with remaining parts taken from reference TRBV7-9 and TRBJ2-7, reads DTGVSQNPRHKITKRGQNVTFRCDPISEHNRLYWYRQTLGQGPEFLTYFQNEAQLEKSRLLSDRFSAERPKGSFSTLEIQRTEQGDSAMYLCASSLRPGTMSSYEQYFGPGTRLTVT.

Here the CDR3 reads CASSQVNILAYNEQFF. The CDR3 DNA follows: TGCGCCAGCAGCCAAGTTAATATTCTAGCATACAATGAGCAGTTCTTC. The chain links TRBV4-1 to TRBJ2-1, with D maybe TRBD2 (5 bases). This CDR3 contains 16 residues. Germline assignment: CDR1 MGHRA and CDR2 YSYEKL. The V and J ends lost 1 base and 4 bases respectively, with 14 bases between them.

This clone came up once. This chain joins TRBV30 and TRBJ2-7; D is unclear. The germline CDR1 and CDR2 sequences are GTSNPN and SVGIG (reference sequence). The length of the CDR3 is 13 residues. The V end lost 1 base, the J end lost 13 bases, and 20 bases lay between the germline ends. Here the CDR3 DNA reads TGTGCCTGGAGTGCCTCCCCTTTTTTTCGCCCCTACTTC. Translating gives CAWSASPFFRPYF.

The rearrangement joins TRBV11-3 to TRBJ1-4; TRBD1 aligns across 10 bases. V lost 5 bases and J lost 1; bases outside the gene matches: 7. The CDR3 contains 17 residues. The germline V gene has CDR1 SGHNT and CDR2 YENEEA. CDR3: CASSPFRDRGTNEKLFF. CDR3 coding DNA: TGTGCCAGCAGCCCCTTTCGGGACAGGGGAACTAATGAAAAACTGTTTTTT.

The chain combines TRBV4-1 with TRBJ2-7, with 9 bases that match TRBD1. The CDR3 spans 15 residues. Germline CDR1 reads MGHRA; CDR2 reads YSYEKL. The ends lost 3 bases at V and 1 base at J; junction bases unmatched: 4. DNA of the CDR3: TGCGCCAGCAGCCAGGGGGGGACAGGGTCCTACGAGCAGTACTTC. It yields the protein CASSQGGTGSYEQYF.

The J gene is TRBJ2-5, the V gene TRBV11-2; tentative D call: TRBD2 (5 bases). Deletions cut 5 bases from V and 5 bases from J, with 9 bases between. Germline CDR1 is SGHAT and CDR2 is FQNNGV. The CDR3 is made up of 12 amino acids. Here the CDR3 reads CASSRSGETQYF. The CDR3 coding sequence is TGTGCCAGCAGCCGCAGCGGTGAGACCCAGTACTTC.

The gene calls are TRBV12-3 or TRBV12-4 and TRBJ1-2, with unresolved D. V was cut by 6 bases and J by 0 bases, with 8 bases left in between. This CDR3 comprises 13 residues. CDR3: CASRFGANYGYTF. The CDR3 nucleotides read TGTGCCAGCAGATTTGGGGCTAACTATGGCTACACCTTC.

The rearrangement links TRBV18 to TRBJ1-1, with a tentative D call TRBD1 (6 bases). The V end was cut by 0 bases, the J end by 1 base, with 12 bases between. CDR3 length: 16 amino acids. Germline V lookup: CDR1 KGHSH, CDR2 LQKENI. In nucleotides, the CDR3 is TGTGCCAGCTCACCACCGAACGGACAGCGGAACACTGAAGCTTTCTTT. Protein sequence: CASSPPNGQRNTEAFF.

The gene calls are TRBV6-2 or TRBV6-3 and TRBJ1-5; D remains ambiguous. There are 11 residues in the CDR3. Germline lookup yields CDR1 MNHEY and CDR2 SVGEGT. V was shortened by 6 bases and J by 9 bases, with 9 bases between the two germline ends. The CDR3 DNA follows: TGTGCCAGCAGCCTAGCAGGGCCCCAGCATTTT. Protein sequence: CASSLAGPQHF.